These T cell receptor beta chains were read from a single sample in a study of beta chain features in type 1 diabetes. Repertoires were generated with immunoSEQ multiplex PCR, while TCRdb's copy carries only in-frame clones and drops some. This sample has some 17,000 clones; 70% occur once, and the top ten carry roughly 0.84%. The sequenced sample was stem cell memory CD4+ T cells from blood. Receptor source: a man under 40 with type 1 diabetes. Both conserved end residues are part of each CDR3. The D gene is left open where the match is weak. Rows may omit the clone size; those that give it use once, few, many or a size class.

D gene: TRBD1; V gene: TRBV7-6; clone size: NA; J gene: TRBJ2-2; CDR3 protein: CASSRSTGHTGELFF; CDR3 DNA: TGTGCCAGCAGCCGCTCGACAGGGCACACCGGGGAGCTGTTTTTT
D gene: NA; V gene: TRBV10-1; clone size: NA; J gene: TRBJ2-5; CDR3 protein: CASSHDRIGTQYF; CDR3 DNA: TGCGCCAGCAGCCACGACAGGATAGGGACCCAGTACTTC
D gene: NA; V gene: TRBV5-4; clone size: NA; J gene: TRBJ2-3; CDR3 protein: CASSLDADRFTDTQYF; CDR3 DNA: TGTGCCAGCAGCTTGGACGCGGACAGATTCACAGATACGCAGTATTTT
D gene: NA; V gene: TRBV6-1; clone size: NA; J gene: TRBJ1-5; CDR3 protein: CASSELVVSNQPQHF; CDR3 DNA: TGTGCCAGCAGTGAATTAGTGGTCAGCAATCAGCCCCAGCATTTT
D gene: TRBD2; V gene: TRBV12-5; clone size: NA; J gene: TRBJ2-1; CDR3 protein: CASGLVPAGGRYNEQFF; CDR3 DNA: TGTGCTAGTGGTTTGGTACCGGCGGGGGGCCGATACAATGAGCAGTTCTTC
D gene: TRBD1; V gene: TRBV19; clone size: NA; J gene: TRBJ2-5; CDR3 protein: CASSIRTGGETQYF; CDR3 DNA: TGTGCCAGTAGTATACGGACAGGCGGAGAGACCCAGTACTTC
D gene: TRBD1; V gene: TRBV27; clone size: NA; J gene: TRBJ2-1; CDR3 protein: CASSTPDRAYNEQFF; CDR3 DNA: TGTGCCAGCAGCACCCCGGACAGGGCCTACAATGAGCAGTTCTTC
D gene: NA; V gene: TRBV6-5; clone size: NA; J gene: TRBJ2-4; CDR3 protein: CASRQGVIQYF; CDR3 DNA: TGTGCCAGCAGACAAGGAGTCATTCAGTACTTC
D gene: NA; V gene: TRBV11-2; clone size: NA; J gene: TRBJ1-1; CDR3 protein: CASSFWTVNTEAFF; CDR3 DNA: TGTGCCAGCAGCTTTTGGACAGTTAACACTGAAGCTTTCTTT
D gene: TRBD1; V gene: TRBV6-5; clone size: few; J gene: TRBJ1-2; CDR3 protein: CASSLRPGQSYGYTF; CDR3 DNA: TGTGCCAGCAGCCTGAGACCGGGACAGAGCTATGGCTACACCTTC
D gene: NA; V gene: TRBV7-8; clone size: NA; J gene: TRBJ1-1; CDR3 protein: CASSSAGGGLGTEAFF; CDR3 DNA: TGTGCCAGCAGCTCTGCGGGCGGGGGGCTGGGCACCGAAGCTTTCTTT